The clone carrying this T cell receptor beta chain occurred a few times. Antigen unknown. Other DNA variants within this sample encode the same CDR3. This sample was included in a study of T cell responses to AZD1222 COVID-19 vaccine. The ends lost 2 bases at V and 7 bases at J; junction bases unmatched: 5. The length of the CDR3 is 15 residues. The germline V gene has CDR1 GTSNPN and CDR2 SVGIG (reference sequence). Measured with immunoSEQ multiplex PCR; TCRdb has only the in-frame clones, and not every one. The table has 200,000 or so clones, more than 75% seen once. Broader study findings: The peak T cell response came first, and repertoires were sampled only after it.

This receptor was obtained from an adult in good health. Sequences were derived from peripheral blood, sampled on day 0 of MenACWY control vaccination. The rearrangement uses TRBV30 and TRBJ1-6, with 10 bases aligning to TRBD1. CDR3 sequence reads: CAWSRDRGLNSPLHF. The CDR3 nucleotides read TGTGCCTGGAGTAGGGACAGGGGTTTAAATTCACCCCTCCACTTT. The full variable domain, rest sourced from reference TRBV30 and TRBJ1-6, is SQTIHQWPATLVQPVGSPLSLECTVEGTSNPNLYWYRQAAGRGLQLLFYSVGIGQISSEVPQNLSASRPQDRQFILSSKKLLLSDSGFYLCAWSRDRGLNSPLHFGNGTRLTVT.